The T cell receptor beta chain under discussion was sequenced for a study of control samples from healthy donors and cancer patients. Only in-frame clones appear in the TCRdb table, and some are missing; sequencing was by immunoSEQ multiplex PCR. The table includes 100,000 to 150,000 clones, under 90% detected once. Germline CDR1 reads MNHEY; CDR2 reads SVGAGI. Trimming took 2 bases from V and 8 from J, leaving 21 bases between them. The CDR3 length is 16 residues. The gene calls are TRBV6-5 and TRBJ1-2; D is possibly TRBD1 (5 bases). Material: PBMCs. The source is a middle-aged man with head and neck cancer. CDR3: CASSYRLSQGLAGYTF. The CDR3 DNA follows: TGTGCCAGCAGTTACAGACTCAGTCAGGGCCTAGCGGGCTACACCTTC.